What follows is one TCR beta chain and its context. The data originate from a study of control samples from healthy donors and cancer patients. Germline V gene sequence: CDR1 KGHSH, CDR2 LQKENI. The trim removed 4 bases at V and 6 bases at J, leaving 15 bases unmatched. The length of the CDR3 is 18 residues. Generated by immunoSEQ multiplex PCR, the TCRdb table keeps only in-frame clones and is missing some. This table holds roughly 150,000 clones, approximately 93% found once. Sequenced: blood. The source of this sequence is a middle-aged man in good health. The chain has TRBV18 and TRBJ1-3; TRBD1 agrees at 10 bases. The CDR3 DNA reads as TGTGCCAGCTCACTATTTGTTCGACAGGGGGCTAATGAAAACACCATATATTTT. This gives the protein CASSLFVRQGANENTIYF. The whole variable domain, remainder taken from reference TRBV18 and TRBJ1-3, is NAGVMQNPRHLVRRRGQEARLRCSPMKGHSHVYWYRQLPEEGLKFMVYLQKENIIDESGMPKERFSAEFPKEGPSILRIQQVVRGDSAAYFCASSLFVRQGANENTIYFGEGSWLTVV.